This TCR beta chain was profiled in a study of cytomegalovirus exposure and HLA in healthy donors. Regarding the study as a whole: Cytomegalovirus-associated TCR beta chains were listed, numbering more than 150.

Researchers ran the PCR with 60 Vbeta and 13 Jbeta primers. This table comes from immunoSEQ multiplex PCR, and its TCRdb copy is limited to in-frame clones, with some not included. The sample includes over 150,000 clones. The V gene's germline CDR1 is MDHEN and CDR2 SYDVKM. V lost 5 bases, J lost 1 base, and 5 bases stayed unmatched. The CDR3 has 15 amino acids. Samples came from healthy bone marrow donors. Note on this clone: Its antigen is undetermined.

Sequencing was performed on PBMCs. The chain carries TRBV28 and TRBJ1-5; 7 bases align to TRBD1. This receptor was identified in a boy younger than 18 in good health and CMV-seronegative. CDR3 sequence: CASSLGTVSNQPQHF. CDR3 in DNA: TGTGCCAGCAGTCTCGGGACAGTCAGCAATCAGCCCCAGCATTTT.